The clone carrying this T cell receptor (beta chain) was detected once. This entry belongs to a study of blood T cell repertoires in COVID-19. The method was immunoSEQ multiplex PCR; TCRdb's version includes in-frame clones alone and lacks a portion of them. The data contain some 300,000 clones, about 90% of them singletons. The germline V and J ends were trimmed by 3 bases and 2 bases, with 14 bases remaining between them. Germline CDR1 is SGDLS and CDR2 is YYNGEE. The CDR3 has 16 amino acids. What was sequenced was peripheral blood. The clonotype originates from a woman in her forties or fifties with COVID-19, enrolled during active disease. This rearrangement joins TRBV9 to TRBJ1-4, with a tentative D call TRBD1 (6 bases). The CDR3 spells CASSEGSGGTNEKLFF. The CDR3 DNA reads TGTGCCAGCAGCGAAGGGTCGGGGGGCACTAATGAAAAACTGTTTTTT. Using reference TRBV9 and TRBJ1-4 for the parts outside the CDR3, the full variable domain is DSGVTQTPKHLITATGQRVTLRCSPRSGDLSVYWYQQSLDQGLQFLIQYYNGEERAKGNILERFSAQQFPDLHSELNLSSLELGDSALYFCASSEGSGGTNEKLFFGSGTQLSVL.